This T cell receptor (beta chain) was identified during a study of blood T cells in healthy people across ages. The study, taken as a whole, reports: Leaving the PBMCs unsorted stopped any conclusive comparison of naive versus antigen-experienced cells.

PCR was performed a second time for about 7 to 12 cycles using a sample-barcoded 5' primer and a J-beta primer mix. MiXCR, run by TCRdb on the 5' RACE reads, gives a single entry per CDR3 protein. The sample has about 730,000 distinct CDR3 sequences, roughly two fifths seen once. Comment on this clonotype: Its target is unknown.

This receptor was obtained from a woman aged 55-70 years in good health. The sequencing sample was made of blood.

The CDR3 DNA sequence: TGTGCCACCAGCAGAGGACAGGGGGAGAATGAGCAGTACTTC. This sequence encodes CATSRGQGENEQYF. V gene TRBV15 combines with J gene TRBJ2-7; 9 nucleotides align to TRBD1. This CDR3 region has 14 residues. Germline lookup yields CDR1 LNHNV and CDR2 YYDKDF (reference sequence). Trimming took 1 base from V and 7 from J; bases not matched to a gene: 5.